These 2 T cell receptor beta chains were sequenced from one sample in a study of HIV-infected patients and healthy controls (dated by TCRdb to between 2014 and 2016). Whole blood was used without fractionating the cells, so the repertoire represented all peripheral T cells without sorting. Libraries came from 5' RACE. Sequencing relied on an Illumina MiSeq. Roughly 510 ng RNA was reverse transcribed with SuperScript III using primers against the alpha and beta constant regions. Separate alpha and beta chain libraries were made by chain-specific third strand synthesis with multiplexing indices. Through fastp at Q25 and MiXCR, TCRdb rebuilt clones from the public reads, retaining in-frame beta chains. Rows are unified per CDR3 protein, each entry keeping the most common DNA and genes. The sample table lists roughly 15,000 distinct CDR3 sequences, 9.4% of them with a count of one. 4.5% to 6% of the sample is held by the ten biggest clonotypes.

Sequenced sample: blood. The receptors shown here come from an adult in good health.

At least ten counts were recorded for this clonotype. V and J are TRBV14 and TRBJ1-1; D not certain. This CDR3 contains 14 residues. Germline V gene lookup returns CDR1 SGHDN and CDR2 FVKESK. Trimming cost V 0 bases and J 6 bases, with 11 bases left between them. The CDR3 region is CASSQEYSSAEAFF. The DNA of the CDR3 is TGTGCCAGCAGCCAAGAATACAGCTCAGCTGAAGCTTTCTTT.

In this sample, this clonotype turned up many times. The chain couples TRBV12-3 or TRBV12-4 to TRBJ2-2, with TRBD1 identical over 12 bases. The CDR3 extends over 17 amino acids. J was trimmed by 4 bases and V by 5 bases; bases with no gene match: 8. In nucleotides, the CDR3 is TGTGCCAGCAGTCCCGTCCCGGGACAGGGGGCCACCGGGGAGCTGTTTTTT. Protein: CASSPVPGQGATGELFF.